The entry that follows covers one TCR beta chain sequence. The target antigen is unknown. This record comes from a study of T cell repertoires in cytomegalovirus infection. About the research overall: The study used recently identified HLA-C-restricted and well-studied HLA-B-restricted CMV epitopes. Through public TCR beta signatures, both CMV infection and matching HLA type were indicated. Study-wide results and limits: Cumulative public TCR beta family frequency identified CMV carriers with the relevant HLA. The response measured ex vivo was dominated by TCR beta clonotypes (HLA-C-restricted and CMV-specific).

The CDR3 runs 15 residues. Germline CDR1 SGHVS, CDR2 FQNEAQ. Unmatched junction bases numbered 9, after V lost 7 bases and J lost 4 bases. In TCRdb, the reads were re-called with MiXCR into one record per CDR3 protein. The table lists approximately 910,000 distinct CDR3 sequences, approximately 30% of them singletons. Material: cultured CD8+ T cells from PBMCs, obtained from culture after CMV antigen stimulation. The V call is TRBV7-8, the J call TRBJ2-1; TRBD2 matches 8 bases. This TCR was sampled from a human donor in good health (CMV status not recorded). Some clones in this sample may be carry-over from other donors' samples. The CDR3 region has the DNA TGTGCCAGCATTACACCGGGGGGGGGATACAATGAGCAGTTCTTC. Translation gives CASITPGGGYNEQFF. The full variable domain, its missing parts supplied by reference TRBV7-8 and TRBJ2-1, is GAGVSQSPRYKVAKRGQDVALRCDPISGHVSLFWYQQALGQGPEFLTYFQNEAQLDKSGLPSDRFFAERPEGSVSTLKIQRTQQEDSAVYLCASITPGGGYNEQFFGPGTRLTVL.